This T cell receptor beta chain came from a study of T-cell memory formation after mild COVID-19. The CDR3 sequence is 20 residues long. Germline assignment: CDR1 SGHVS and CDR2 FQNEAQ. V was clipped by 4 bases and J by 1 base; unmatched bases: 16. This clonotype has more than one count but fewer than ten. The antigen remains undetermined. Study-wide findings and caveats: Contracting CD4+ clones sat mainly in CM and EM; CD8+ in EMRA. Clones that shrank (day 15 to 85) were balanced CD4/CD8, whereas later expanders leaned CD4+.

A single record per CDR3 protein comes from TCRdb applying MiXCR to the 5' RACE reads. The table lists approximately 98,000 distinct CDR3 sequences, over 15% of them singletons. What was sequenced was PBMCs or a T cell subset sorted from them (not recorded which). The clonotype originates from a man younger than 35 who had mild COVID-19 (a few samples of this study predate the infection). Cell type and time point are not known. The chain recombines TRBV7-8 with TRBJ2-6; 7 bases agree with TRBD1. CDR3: CASSSGPIQGRSSGANVLTF. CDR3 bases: TGTGCCAGCAGCTCGGGCCCGATACAGGGGAGATCATCTGGGGCCAACGTCCTGACTTTC.